This entry lists 20 T cell receptor beta chains sequenced from one sample in a study of blood T cells in healthy people across ages (dated by TCRdb to the mid-2010s). The library came from 5' RACE. The instrument was an Illumina HiSeq 2500. A second PCR of about 7 to 12 cycles was performed with a sample-barcoded 5' primer and a J-beta primer mix. The raw public reads went through TCRdb reprocessing: fastp at Q25, MiXCR clone calling, in-frame beta chains kept. Here each entry gathers all rows of one CDR3 protein and keeps the most common genes and DNA. The sample profile shows hundreds of thousands of distinct CDR3 sequences; under 45% of them were found once. The top ten clones comprise around 18% of the sample. What was sequenced was blood. The receptors were sampled from a man aged 55-75 years in good health.

In this sample, this clonotype turned up many times. The chain employs TRBV29-1 and TRBJ2-7; the D gene is possibly TRBD1 (6 bases). V was pared by 5 bases and J by 0 bases, with 11 bases between. Germline CDR1 reads SQVTM; CDR2 reads ANQGSEA. There are 13 residues in the CDR3. The CDR3 nucleotides read TGCAGCGTTCGTAGGGACACCTCCTACGAGCAGTACTTC. Its protein is CSVRRDTSYEQYF.

The J gene is TRBJ2-1, the V gene TRBV12-3 or TRBV12-4, with D possibly being TRBD1 (5 bases). The V end was cut by 5 bases, the J end by 0 bases, with 17 bases between. The CDR3 loop spans 17 amino acids. This CDR3 is CASSNSDTFSSYNEQFF. CDR3 bases: TGTGCCAGCAGTAATTCGGACACCTTCAGCTCCTACAATGAGCAGTTCTTC.

In nucleotides, the CDR3 is TGTGCCACCAGTGATTTTGTTGGCGGGGAGCAGTTCTTC. Translated: CATSDFVGGEQFF. The chain employs TRBV24-1 and TRBJ2-1; D possibly corresponds to TRBD2 (5 bases). CDR3 size: 13 residues. Germline V gene data show CDR1 as KGHDR and CDR2 as SFDVKD. With 1 base removed from V and 10 bases from J, the gap between germline ends came to 10 bases.

This chain uses TRBV9 with TRBJ1-1, with unresolved D. Germline V CDR1 and CDR2: SGDLS, YYNGEE. V was shortened by 4 bases and J by 1 base, with 11 bases between the two germline ends. This CDR3 has 14 residues. CDR3 sequence: CASSISGRNTEAFF. The CDR3 nucleotides read TGTGCCAGCAGCATCTCAGGACGGAACACTGAAGCTTTCTTT.

The table lists this clonotype with a few counts. V gene TRBV20-1 combines with J gene TRBJ1-2, with TRBD1 matching 7 bases. V lost 6 bases, J lost 7 bases, and 17 bases stayed unmatched. This CDR3 contains 15 residues. Germline CDR1 is DFQATT and CDR2 is SNEGSKA (reference sequence). The CDR3, as DNA: TGCAGTGCCGCCCGCCGGGACAGCGATTCGGGTGGCTACACCTTC. Its translation: CSAARRDSDSGGYTF.

This chain links TRBV20-1 with TRBJ2-7; D is perhaps TRBD1 or TRBD2 (5 bases each). There are 13 residues in the CDR3. The V gene's germline CDR1 is DFQATT and CDR2 SNEGSKA (reference sequence). Trimming cost V 3 bases and J 0 bases, with 9 bases left between them. CDR3 sequence (DNA): TGCAGTGCTAGGGAGGACACCTCCTACGAGCAGTACTTC. This gives the protein CSAREDTSYEQYF.

The V and J genes are TRBV9 and TRBJ1-2, with unresolved D. Between the trimmed V and J ends, which lost 0 bases and 5 bases, there was a span of 11 bases. The CDR3 length is 14 residues. Germline assignment: CDR1 SGDLS and CDR2 YYNGEE. CDR3 nucleotide sequence: TGTGCCAGCAGCGTAGCCGGCGATCTTTATGGCTACACCTTC. Protein: CASSVAGDLYGYTF. The whole variable domain, remainder taken from reference TRBV9 and TRBJ1-2, is DSGVTQTPKHLITATGQRVTLRCSPRSGDLSVYWYQQSLDQGLQFLIQYYNGEERAKGNILERFSAQQFPDLHSELNLSSLELGDSALYFCASSVAGDLYGYTFGSGTRLTVV.

In DNA, the CDR3 is TGTGCCAGCAGCCTCCTCGGGGGGGCTGAGGGGCAAGAGACCCAGTACTTC. Translated: CASSLLGGAEGQETQYF. This rearrangement joins TRBV12-3 or TRBV12-4 to TRBJ2-5; 8 bases match TRBD2. The CDR3 totals 17 residues. After removal of 6 bases from V and 2 bases from J, the junction contained 14 bases not matched to a gene.

This clonotype has a handful of counts. The chain has TRBV27 and TRBJ2-2; maybe TRBD2 (7 bases). The germline V gene has CDR1 MNHEY and CDR2 SMNVEV (reference sequence). CDR3 length: 12 residues. V lost 4 bases, J lost 11 bases, and 11 bases lay in between. CDR3 bases: TGTGCCAGCAGTTCCGGGGGGCGAGAGCTGTTTTTT. It translates to CASSSGGRELFF.

J is TRBJ2-7 and V is TRBV20-1, with D maybe TRBD1 (6 bases). The germline V gene encodes CDR1 DFQATT and CDR2 SNEGSKA (reference sequence). V lost 6 bases and J 0 bases, leaving 15 bases between the germline ends. The CDR3 length is 14 residues. CDR3 loop: CSATDRFGSYEQYF. CDR3 nucleotides: TGCAGTGCAACAGACAGGTTTGGCTCCTACGAGCAGTACTTC.

This clonotype was found a few times. The chain is built from TRBV20-1 and TRBJ1-1; tentatively, D is TRBD1 (5 bases). The CDR3 spans 16 residues. The V gene lost 2 bases and the J gene lost 1 base, with 17 bases spanning the gap. Looked up from germline, CDR1 is DFQATT and CDR2 is SNEGSKA (reference sequence). This CDR3 reads CSARLSGRTTNTEAFF. The DNA for the CDR3 is TGCAGTGCTAGATTGAGTGGACGGACAACGAACACTGAAGCTTTCTTT.

This clonotype came up a few times. The chain couples TRBV12-3 or TRBV12-4 to TRBJ2-5; D uncertain. V lost 6 bases to trimming and J lost 3 bases, with 11 bases between them. The CDR3 is made up of 13 amino acids. In DNA, the CDR3 is TGTGCCAGCAGGAAAAGTACAAAAGAGACCCAGTACTTC. This codes for CASRKSTKETQYF.

V and J are TRBV15 and TRBJ2-1; 8 bases are a match to TRBD2. This CDR3 contains 18 residues. Per germline, CDR1 LNHNV and CDR2 YYDKDF (reference sequence). The V gene end was trimmed by 3 bases and the J gene end by 4 bases; junction bases not matched to a gene: 14. This CDR3 is CATSRDGVLSGRYNEQFF. The DNA of the CDR3 is TGTGCCACCAGCAGGGATGGGGTACTAAGCGGGAGATACAATGAGCAGTTCTTC.

The chain links TRBV7-8 to TRBJ2-7; D gene ambiguous. Germline loops: CDR1 SGHVS, CDR2 FQNEAQ. V lost 3 bases, J lost 7 bases, and 16 bases lay in between. The CDR3 has 14 residues. CDR3 bases: TGTGCCAGCAGCTTCCAGGACCGGGTGAGGGAGCAGTACTTC. It translates to CASSFQDRVREQYF.

This clonotype has just a few counts. The genes are TRBV6-5 and TRBJ2-5, with D tentatively TRBD2 (5 bases). Germline V gives CDR1 MNHEY, CDR2 SVGAGI. Trimming took 7 bases from V and 11 from J, leaving 23 bases between them. CDR3 size: 14 residues. The CDR3: CASKIYSGEREQYF. The CDR3 DNA reads TGTGCCAGCAAGATCTACAGTGGGGAGAGGGAGCAGTACTTC.

The chain carries TRBV7-8 and TRBJ1-5; D is unclear. CDR1 is SGHVS and CDR2 is FQNEAQ in the germline V gene. V lost 7 bases and J lost 2, with 15 bases in between. The CDR3 is 15 residues long. This CDR3 is CASIPGAEGNQPQHF. As DNA, the CDR3 is TGTGCCAGCATCCCGGGAGCAGAAGGCAATCAGCCCCAGCATTTT. Full variable domain (outside the CDR3, taken from reference TRBV7-8 and TRBJ1-5): GAGVSQSPRYKVAKRGQDVALRCDPISGHVSLFWYQQALGQGPEFLTYFQNEAQLDKSGLPSDRFFAERPEGSVSTLKIQRTQQEDSAVYLCASIPGAEGNQPQHFGDGTRLSIL.

The chain employs TRBV5-6 and TRBJ1-4, with D possibly being TRBD1 (5 bases). The CDR3 length is 11 residues. The ends were cut back, 4 bases at V and 8 bases at J, with 6 bases in the middle. Germline CDR1 reads SGHDT; CDR2 reads YYEEEE. The CDR3 coding sequence is TGTGCCAGCAGCAACAGGGAAAAACTGTTTTTT. Residues: CASSNREKLFF.

This clonotype came up a few times. This chain uses TRBV20-1 with TRBJ1-2; 9 nucleotides agree with TRBD1. The CDR3 contains 15 residues. J was trimmed by 4 bases and V by 1 base; bases with no gene match: 7. Germline CDR1 DFQATT, CDR2 SNEGSKA (reference sequence). The CDR3 DNA reads as TGCAGTGCTAGAGCGGGACAGGGATTTCTCTATGGCTACACCTTC. Amino acids: CSARAGQGFLYGYTF.

This clonotype was seen only a few times. The rearrangement joins TRBV9 to TRBJ2-7, with D perhaps matching TRBD2 (6 bases). The V gene lost 2 bases and the J gene lost 7 bases, with 13 bases spanning the gap. The germline V gene has CDR1 SGDLS and CDR2 YYNGEE. This CDR3 contains 13 residues. CDR3 residues: CASSVGGPNEQYF. CDR3 DNA: TGTGCCAGCAGCGTCGGGGGACCCAATGAGCAGTACTTC.

The V gene is TRBV5-6, the J gene TRBJ2-1; TRBD1 aligns across 8 bases. The CDR3 covers 16 residues. Germline CDR1 SGHDT, CDR2 YYEEEE. The trim removed 4 bases at V and 0 bases at J, leaving 6 bases unmatched. This CDR3 reads CASSTRGHFSYNEQFF. The CDR3, as DNA: TGTGCCAGCAGCACCAGGGGGCACTTCTCCTACAATGAGCAGTTCTTC.